These 11 T cell receptor beta chains were sequenced from one sample in a study of Graves' ophthalmopathy and Graves' hyperthyroidism. RNA served as the template for amplifying TCR beta CDR3 regions. HTBI-primed first-round RT-PCR preceded second-round multiplex PCR. TCRdb itself ran the multiplex PCR reads through MiXCR, one entry per CDR3 protein. The repertoire holds around 660,000 distinct CDR3 sequences, about two fifths seen once, with about 3.3% in the top ten. Sequences were obtained from peripheral blood. These receptors came from an adult man with Graves' ophthalmopathy.

The chain has TRBV7-2 and TRBJ2-7; TRBD1 might be the D (5 bases). V was clipped by 4 bases and J by 3 bases, with 10 bases between them. This CDR3 region has 13 residues. The germline V gene has CDR1 SGHTA and CDR2 FQGNSA. The CDR3 DNA follows: TGTGCCAGCAGCTCGGTCCAGGGCTACGAGCAGTACTTC. Its protein product is CASSSVQGYEQYF.

The rearrangement uses TRBV29-1 and TRBJ2-5, with TRBD2 identical over 8 bases. Germline V gene data show CDR1 as SQVTM and CDR2 as ANQGSEA. Trimming at V came to 8 bases and at J to 5 bases, leaving 10 bases not matched to a gene. The CDR3 is 13 residues long. The CDR3 DNA sequence: TGCAGCTTAACGGGGGGGACACGGGAGACCCAGTACTTC. Its protein is CSLTGGTRETQYF.

This clonotype was detected many times. The V call is TRBV2, the J call TRBJ1-1; 8 positions match TRBD1. Germline V gene data show CDR1 as SNHLY and CDR2 as FYNNEI. The CDR3 extends over 16 amino acids. V shed 3 bases and J 4 bases; nucleotides not matched to a gene: 10. The CDR3 DNA reads TGTGCCAGCAGTGAGTGGCAGGGGGCGTCCGGCACTGAAGCTTTCTTT. Translation gives CASSEWQGASGTEAFF.

A few counts support this clonotype. The J gene is TRBJ2-3, the V gene TRBV7-9; weak D call: TRBD2 (5 bases). Trimming stripped 3 bases from V and 2 bases from J, with 6 bases between. Per germline, CDR1 SEHNR and CDR2 FQNEAQ (reference sequence). This CDR3 has 13 residues. The CDR3 region has the DNA TGTGCCAGCAGCTTGAGGGACACAGATACGCAGTATTTT. Protein: CASSLRDTDTQYF.

This clonotype was found many times. This chain connects TRBV2 to TRBJ2-5, with 8 bases aligning to TRBD2. Looked up from germline, CDR1 is SNHLY and CDR2 is FYNNEI. The CDR3 length is 13 residues. The trim removed 8 bases at V and 7 bases at J, leaving 9 bases unmatched. CDR3 in DNA: TGTGCCAGCGGCGGGGGGACATCAGGGACCCAGTACTTC. Protein sequence: CASGGGTSGTQYF. The full variable domain, completed using reference TRBV2 and TRBJ2-5, is EPEVTQTPSHQVTQMGQEVILRCVPISNHLYFYWYRQILGQKVEFLVSFYNNEISEKSEIFDDQFSVERPDGSNFTLKIRSTKLEDSAMYFCASGGGTSGTQYFGPGTRLLVL.

This clonotype was detected a few times. The genes are TRBV7-9 and TRBJ1-4, with 10 bases matching TRBD1. Germline values: CDR1 SEHNR, CDR2 FQNEAQ (reference sequence). V shed 6 bases, J shed 4 bases, and the junction held 11 bases outside the gene matches. This CDR3 spans 17 amino acids. The CDR3, as DNA: TGTGCCAGCAGTGAAGCCGGGACAGGGGTTATTAATGAAAAACTGTTTTTT. Amino acids: CASSEAGTGVINEKLFF.

The V call is TRBV2, the J call TRBJ2-7; tentative D call: TRBD1 (5 bases). Germline CDR1 SNHLY, CDR2 FYNNEI. This CDR3 contains 14 residues. The V end lost 5 bases, the J end lost 7 bases, and 18 bases lay between the germline ends. The CDR3 nucleotides are TGTGCCAGCAGTCCCAGGGCAGAGTTCAATGAGCAGTACTTC. Its protein is CASSPRAEFNEQYF. Full variable domain (rest looked up from reference TRBV2 and TRBJ2-7): EPEVTQTPSHQVTQMGQEVILRCVPISNHLYFYWYRQILGQKVEFLVSFYNNEISEKSEIFDDQFSVERPDGSNFTLKIRSTKLEDSAMYFCASSPRAEFNEQYFGPGTRLTVT.

This clonotype was counted only a few times. This rearrangement joins TRBV15 to TRBJ2-3, with D hard to call. The CDR3 is 15 amino acids. Looked up from germline, CDR1 is LNHNV and CDR2 is YYDKDF (reference sequence). Trimming removed 0 bases from V and 3 bases from J, with 10 bases in between. CDR3 amino acids: CATSRDEAGTDTQYF. CDR3 DNA: TGTGCCACCAGCAGAGATGAGGCAGGAACAGATACGCAGTATTTT.

In DNA, the CDR3 is TGTGCCAGCACCTTTACAGGGTTCGGGAATTCACCCCTCCACTTT. Protein sequence: CASTFTGFGNSPLHF. This chain joins TRBV2 and TRBJ1-6; D is perhaps TRBD1 (6 bases). V dropped 7 bases and J dropped 7 bases, with 17 bases sitting between them. The CDR3 contains 15 residues. Germline V gene data show CDR1 as SNHLY and CDR2 as FYNNEI.

This clonotype was picked up many times. This rearrangement joins TRBV7-3 to TRBJ2-7, with 12 bases matching TRBD2. This CDR3 spans 14 amino acids. Germline V lookup: CDR1 SGHTA, CDR2 FQGTGA. V shed 8 bases and J 7 bases; nucleotides not matched to a gene: 9. The CDR3 sequence is CASAPTSGGKEQYF. The CDR3 nucleotides read TGTGCCAGCGCCCCGACTAGCGGGGGAAAAGAGCAGTACTTC.

This clonotype was seen a few times. The V gene is TRBV30, the J gene TRBJ2-7; perhaps TRBD2 as D (5 bases). Germline V gene lookup returns CDR1 GTSNPN and CDR2 SVGIG (reference sequence). V shed 1 base and J shed 6 bases, with 10 bases lying between them. The CDR3 length is 12 residues. CDR3 sequence reads: CAWSEIEGEQYF. CDR3 in DNA: TGTGCCTGGAGTGAAATAGAGGGCGAGCAGTACTTC.